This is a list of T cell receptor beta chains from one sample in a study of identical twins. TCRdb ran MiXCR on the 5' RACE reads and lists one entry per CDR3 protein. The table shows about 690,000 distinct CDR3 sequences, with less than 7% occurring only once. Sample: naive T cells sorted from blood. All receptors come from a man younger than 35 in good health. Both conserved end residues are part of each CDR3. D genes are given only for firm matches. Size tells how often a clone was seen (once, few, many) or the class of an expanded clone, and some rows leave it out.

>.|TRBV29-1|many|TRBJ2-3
TGCAGCGTTACTACAGATACGCAGTATTTT
CSVTTDTQYF
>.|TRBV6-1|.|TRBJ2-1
TGTGCCAGCAGTAAAACTCGTAACTCCTACAATGAGCAGTTCTTC
CASSKTRNSYNEQFF
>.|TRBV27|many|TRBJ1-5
TGTGCCAGCAGTTTATATCAGACCGGCAATCAGCCCCAGCATTTT
CASSLYQTGNQPQHF
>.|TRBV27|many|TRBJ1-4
TGTGCCAGCAGTTTGGACGGATCGCCGTCAACTAATGAAAAACTGTTTTTT
CASSLDGSPSTNEKLFF
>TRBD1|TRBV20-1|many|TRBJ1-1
TGCAGTGCCGGAAGGACAGGGAGAACTGAAGCTTTCTTT
CSAGRTGRTEAFF
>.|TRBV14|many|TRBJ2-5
TGTGCCAGCAGCCCCCTATCGGCTAGCGAGGAGACCCAGTACTTC
CASSPLSASEETQYF
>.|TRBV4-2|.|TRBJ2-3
TGTGCCAGCAGCCAGGACCTAAAAAGCACAGATACGCAGTATTTT
CASSQDLKSTDTQYF
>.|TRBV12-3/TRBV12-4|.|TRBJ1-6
TGTGCCAGCAGTTTGGAAAGTCCCAGACTGGTCCTCCACTTT
CASSLESPRLVLHF
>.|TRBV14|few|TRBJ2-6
TGTGCCAGCAGCCAAGATAGGGGCAGCCCCTATGGGGTTGGGGCCAACGTCCTGACTTTC
CASSQDRGSPYGVGANVLTF
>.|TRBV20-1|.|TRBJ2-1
TGCAGTGCGGGGCGGGTTAGCTCCTACAATGAGCAGTTCTTC
CSAGRVSSYNEQFF
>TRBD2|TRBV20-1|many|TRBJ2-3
TGCAGTGCCGGGACTAAAACAGATACGCAGTATTTT
CSAGTKTDTQYF
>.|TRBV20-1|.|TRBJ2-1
TGCAGTGCTAGAGTAAGAGGACTTCTCTACAATGAGCAGTTCTTC
CSARVRGLLYNEQFF
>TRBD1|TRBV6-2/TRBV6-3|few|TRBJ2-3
TGTGCCAGCAGTTACGTCGCAGGGGGTAGCACAGATACGCAGTATTTT
CASSYVAGGSTDTQYF
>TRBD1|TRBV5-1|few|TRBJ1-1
TGCGCCAGCAGCAAGTCGACAGGGCCCCTGAACACTGAAGCTTTCTTT
CASSKSTGPLNTEAFF
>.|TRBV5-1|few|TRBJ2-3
TGCGCCAGCAGCTCGGATTCCGGGACTTCAGATACGCAGTATTTT
CASSSDSGTSDTQYF
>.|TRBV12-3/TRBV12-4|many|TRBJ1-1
TGTGCCAGCAGTTTATCAGGTGGGGACACTGAAGCTTTCTTT
CASSLSGGDTEAFF
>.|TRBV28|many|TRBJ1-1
TGTGCCAGCAGCAACCGGGTACGCACTGAAGCTTTCTTT
CASSNRVRTEAFF
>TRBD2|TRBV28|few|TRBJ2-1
TGTGCCAGCAGTTTAACCCCGGGGCGGGAGGGCGGCGATGAGCAGTTCTTC
CASSLTPGREGGDEQFF
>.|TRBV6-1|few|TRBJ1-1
TGTGCCAGCAGGGACCAGACAAGGATCCAGGGAAAAGCTTTCTTT
CASRDQTRIQGKAFF
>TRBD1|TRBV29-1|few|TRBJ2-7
TGCAGCGTTGGGGGCGTCGAGGACAGGGATTACGAGCAGTACTTC
CSVGGVEDRDYEQYF
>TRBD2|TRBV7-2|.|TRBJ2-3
TGTGCCAGCAGCTTAATCACCCGACTAGCGGGTACAGATACGCAGTATTTT
CASSLITRLAGTDTQYF
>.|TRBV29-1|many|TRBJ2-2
TGCAGCGTTGAACCCGACACCGGGGAGCTGTTTTTT
CSVEPDTGELFF
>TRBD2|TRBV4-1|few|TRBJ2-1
TGCGCCAGCAGCCAAGTTTATACTAGCGAAAGTAATGAGCAGTTCTTC
CASSQVYTSESNEQFF
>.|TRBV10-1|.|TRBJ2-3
TGCGCCAGCAGAGGGAAGATCACAGATACGCAGTATTTT
CASRGKITDTQYF
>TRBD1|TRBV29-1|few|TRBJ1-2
TGCAGCGGGTCCTCGGGACAGGGATATGGCTACACCTTC
CSGSSGQGYGYTF
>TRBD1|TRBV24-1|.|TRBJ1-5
TGTGCCACCAGTGACGGGGACAGGGATGGCAATCAGCCCCAGCATTTT
CATSDGDRDGNQPQHF
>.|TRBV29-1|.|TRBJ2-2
TGCAGCGTTGTAATCCCACGCGGGGAGGCCGGGGAGCTGTTTTTT
CSVVIPRGEAGELFF
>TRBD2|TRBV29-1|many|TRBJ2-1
TGCAGCGCGAACAGCGGGACTCGGGAGCAGTTCTTC
CSANSGTREQFF
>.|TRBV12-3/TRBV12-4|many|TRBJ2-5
TGTGCCAGCAGTTCCTGGCAAGAGACCCAGTACTTC
CASSSWQETQYF
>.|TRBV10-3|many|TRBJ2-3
TGTGCCATCAGTGAGTCGAGACTCTTTGAAGAGACGCAGTATTTT
CAISESRLFEETQYF
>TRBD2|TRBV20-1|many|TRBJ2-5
TGCAGTGCTAGAGGGCTAGCGGTTCAAGAGACCCAGTACTTC
CSARGLAVQETQYF
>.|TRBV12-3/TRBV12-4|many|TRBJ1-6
TGTGCCAGCAGTCTATCGAGGGGTATCGGTTCACCCCTCCACTTT
CASSLSRGIGSPLHF
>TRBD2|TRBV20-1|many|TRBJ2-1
TGCAGTGTGGGGCAGCGACTAGCGGGATACAATGAGCAGTTCTTC
CSVGQRLAGYNEQFF
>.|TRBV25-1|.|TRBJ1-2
TGTGCCAGCAGTGAATATCGGGTTGGCTACACCTTC
CASSEYRVGYTF
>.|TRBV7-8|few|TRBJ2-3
TGTGCCAGCAGCTTAGGGTTGGTGTGGGGAATTGCCACAGATACGCAGTATTTT
CASSLGLVWGIATDTQYF
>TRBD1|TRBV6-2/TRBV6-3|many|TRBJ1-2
TGTGCCAGCAGTTACACGGGACAGGGCGCTAACTATGGCTACACCTTC
CASSYTGQGANYGYTF
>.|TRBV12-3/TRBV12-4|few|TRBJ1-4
TGTGCCAGCAGTTTAGCAGTCGGGGCGACTAATGAAAAACTGTTTTTT
CASSLAVGATNEKLFF
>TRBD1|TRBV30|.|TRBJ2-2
TGTGCCTGGAGTTGGTCAGGGGGTTTCACCGGGGAGCTGTTTTTT
CAWSWSGGFTGELFF
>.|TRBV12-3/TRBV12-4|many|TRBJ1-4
TGTGCCAGCAGCTCTCCCGGGGAAAAACTGTTTTTT
CASSSPGEKLFF
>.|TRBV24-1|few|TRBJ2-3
TGTGCCACCAGTGATTCGAGCACAGATACGCAGTATTTT
CATSDSSTDTQYF
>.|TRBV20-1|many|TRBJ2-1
TGCAGTGCTAGAGACCCGTACCTAAGCTCCTACAATGAGCAGTTCTTC
CSARDPYLSSYNEQFF
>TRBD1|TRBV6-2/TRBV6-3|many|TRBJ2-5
TGTGCCAGCGGGACAGCGGTCGAAGAGACCCAGTACTTC
CASGTAVEETQYF
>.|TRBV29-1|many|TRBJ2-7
TGCAGCGTTGGAATCCCTAACGAGCAGTACTTC
CSVGIPNEQYF
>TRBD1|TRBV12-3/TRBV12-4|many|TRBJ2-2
TGTGCCAGCAGTGACCCAGGGGGCCCTAACACCGGGGAGCTGTTTTTT
CASSDPGGPNTGELFF
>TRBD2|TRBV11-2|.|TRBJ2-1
TGTGCCAGCAGCTCGAGTCCTACTAGGCGGGAGGCCTTCTTC
CASSSSPTRREAFF
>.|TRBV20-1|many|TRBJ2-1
TGCAGTGCTAGAGATGTGAGGGGAGCTTACAATGAGCAGTTCTTC
CSARDVRGAYNEQFF
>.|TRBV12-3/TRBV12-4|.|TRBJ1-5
TGTGCCAGCAGCACTGTACATGGTGGGGGCAATCAGCCCCAGCATTTT
CASSTVHGGGNQPQHF
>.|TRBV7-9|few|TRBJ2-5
TGTGCCAGCAGCCTCCAGGCACGGATGGATGGGGAGACCCAGTACTTC
CASSLQARMDGETQYF